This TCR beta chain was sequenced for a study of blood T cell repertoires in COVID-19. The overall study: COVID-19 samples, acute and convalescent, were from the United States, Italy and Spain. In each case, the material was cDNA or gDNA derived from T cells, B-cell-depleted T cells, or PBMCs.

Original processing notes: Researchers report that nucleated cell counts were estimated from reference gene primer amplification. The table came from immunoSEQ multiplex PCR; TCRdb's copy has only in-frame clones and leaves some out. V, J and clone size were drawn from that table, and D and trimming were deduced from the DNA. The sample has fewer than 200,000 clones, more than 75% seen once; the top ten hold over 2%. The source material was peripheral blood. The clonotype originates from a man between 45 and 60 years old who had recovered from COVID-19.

CDR3 DNA: TGTGCCAGCTCACCTCCTCGCGGGCGGGAGAACACCGGGGAGCTGTTTTTT. This gives the protein CASSPPRGRENTGELFF. The J gene is TRBJ2-2, the V gene TRBV18, with a possible D match to TRBD2 (6 bases). The ends were cut back, 3 bases at V and 1 base at J, with 15 bases in the middle. This CDR3 is 17 amino acids long. The V gene's germline CDR1 is KGHSH and CDR2 LQKENI.